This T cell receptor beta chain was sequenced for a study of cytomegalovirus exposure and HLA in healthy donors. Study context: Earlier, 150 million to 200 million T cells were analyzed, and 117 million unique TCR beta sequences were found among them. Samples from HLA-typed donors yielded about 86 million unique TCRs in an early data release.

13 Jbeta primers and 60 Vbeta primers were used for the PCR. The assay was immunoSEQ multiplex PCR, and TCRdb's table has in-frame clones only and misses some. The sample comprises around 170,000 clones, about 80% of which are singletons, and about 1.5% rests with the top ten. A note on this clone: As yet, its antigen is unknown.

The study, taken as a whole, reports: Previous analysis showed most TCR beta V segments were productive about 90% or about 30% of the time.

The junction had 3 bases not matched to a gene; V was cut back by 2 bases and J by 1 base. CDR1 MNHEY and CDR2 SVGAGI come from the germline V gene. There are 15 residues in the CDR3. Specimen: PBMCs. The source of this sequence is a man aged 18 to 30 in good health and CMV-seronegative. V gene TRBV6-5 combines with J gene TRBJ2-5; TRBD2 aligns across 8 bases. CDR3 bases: TGTGCCAGCAGTTACCGGGGGGGCCGCCAAGAGACCCAGTACTTC. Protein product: CASSYRGGRQETQYF.